Included here is one TCR beta chain sequence, with context. Germline-derived CDR1 and CDR2 are SGHRS and YFSETQ. The trim removed 3 bases at V and 1 base at J, leaving 12 bases unmatched. The CDR3 is 18 amino acids. The authors ran a second PCR of about 7 to 12 cycles using a sample-barcoded 5' primer and a J-beta primer mix. Every cDNA molecule carried a tag from a template-switch adaptor bearing 12 random nucleotides. TCRdb re-derived calls from the 5' RACE reads in MiXCR, one entry per CDR3 protein. The sample has 1.5 million to 2 million distinct CDR3 sequences, about 49% seen once. The data were taken from a study of blood T cells in healthy people across ages.

The V and J genes are TRBV5-1 and TRBJ2-1, with 8 bases matching TRBD2. Sequencing was done on a sample of blood. This clonotype was obtained from a woman aged 35 to 49 in good health. The DNA of the CDR3 is TGCGCCAGCAGCTCCCCGGGCGTTACTAGCGGATCCTACAATGAGCAGTTCTTC. This encodes CASSSPGVTSGSYNEQFF.